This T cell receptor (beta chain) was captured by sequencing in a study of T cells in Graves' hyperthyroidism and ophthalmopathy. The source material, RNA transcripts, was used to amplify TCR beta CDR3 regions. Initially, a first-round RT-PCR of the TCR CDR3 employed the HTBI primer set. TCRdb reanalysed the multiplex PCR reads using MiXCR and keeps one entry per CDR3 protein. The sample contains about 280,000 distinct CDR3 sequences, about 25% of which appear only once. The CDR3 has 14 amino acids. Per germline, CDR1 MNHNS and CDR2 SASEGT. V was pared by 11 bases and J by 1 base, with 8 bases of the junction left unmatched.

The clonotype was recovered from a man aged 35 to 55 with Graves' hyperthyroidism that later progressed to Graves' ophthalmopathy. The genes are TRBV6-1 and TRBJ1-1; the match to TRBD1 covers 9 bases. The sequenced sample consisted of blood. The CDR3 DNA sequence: TGTGCCGGGGGGACAGGGAAAAAGAACACTGAAGCTTTCTTT. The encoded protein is CAGGTGKKNTEAFF.